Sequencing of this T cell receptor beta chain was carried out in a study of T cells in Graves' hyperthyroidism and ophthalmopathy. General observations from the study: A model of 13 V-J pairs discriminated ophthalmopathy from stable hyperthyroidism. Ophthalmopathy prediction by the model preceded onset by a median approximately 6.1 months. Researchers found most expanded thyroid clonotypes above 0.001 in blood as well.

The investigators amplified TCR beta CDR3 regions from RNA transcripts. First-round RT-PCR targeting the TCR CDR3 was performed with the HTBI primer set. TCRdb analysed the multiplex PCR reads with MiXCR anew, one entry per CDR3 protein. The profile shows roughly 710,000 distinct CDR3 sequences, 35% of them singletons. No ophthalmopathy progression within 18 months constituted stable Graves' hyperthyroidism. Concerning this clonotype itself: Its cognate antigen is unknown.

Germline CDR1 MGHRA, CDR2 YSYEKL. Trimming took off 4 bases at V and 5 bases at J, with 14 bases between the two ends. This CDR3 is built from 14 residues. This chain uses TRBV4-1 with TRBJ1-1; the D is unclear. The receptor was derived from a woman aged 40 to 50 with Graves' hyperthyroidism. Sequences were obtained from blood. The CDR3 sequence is CASSPHGRETEAFF. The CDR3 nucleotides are TGCGCCAGCAGCCCACACGGGAGGGAGACTGAAGCTTTCTTT.